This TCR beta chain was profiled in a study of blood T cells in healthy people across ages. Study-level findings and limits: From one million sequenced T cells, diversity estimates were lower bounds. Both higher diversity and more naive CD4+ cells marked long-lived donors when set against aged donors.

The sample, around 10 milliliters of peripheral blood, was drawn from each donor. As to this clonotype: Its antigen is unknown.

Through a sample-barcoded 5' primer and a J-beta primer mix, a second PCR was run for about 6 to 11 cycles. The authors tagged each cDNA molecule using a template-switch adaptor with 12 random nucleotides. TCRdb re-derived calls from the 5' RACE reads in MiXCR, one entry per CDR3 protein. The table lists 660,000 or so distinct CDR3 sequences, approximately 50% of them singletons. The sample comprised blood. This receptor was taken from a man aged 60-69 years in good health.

Here the CDR3 reads CSAREGVYGYTF. In nucleotides, the CDR3 is TGCAGTGCTAGGGAGGGGGTCTATGGCTACACCTTC. The rearrangement links TRBV20-1 to TRBJ1-2, with D possibly being TRBD1 (6 bases). Germline CDR1 reads DFQATT; CDR2 reads SNEGSKA (reference sequence). The CDR3 is 12 residues long. The germline V and J ends were trimmed by 3 bases and 4 bases, with 9 bases remaining between them.